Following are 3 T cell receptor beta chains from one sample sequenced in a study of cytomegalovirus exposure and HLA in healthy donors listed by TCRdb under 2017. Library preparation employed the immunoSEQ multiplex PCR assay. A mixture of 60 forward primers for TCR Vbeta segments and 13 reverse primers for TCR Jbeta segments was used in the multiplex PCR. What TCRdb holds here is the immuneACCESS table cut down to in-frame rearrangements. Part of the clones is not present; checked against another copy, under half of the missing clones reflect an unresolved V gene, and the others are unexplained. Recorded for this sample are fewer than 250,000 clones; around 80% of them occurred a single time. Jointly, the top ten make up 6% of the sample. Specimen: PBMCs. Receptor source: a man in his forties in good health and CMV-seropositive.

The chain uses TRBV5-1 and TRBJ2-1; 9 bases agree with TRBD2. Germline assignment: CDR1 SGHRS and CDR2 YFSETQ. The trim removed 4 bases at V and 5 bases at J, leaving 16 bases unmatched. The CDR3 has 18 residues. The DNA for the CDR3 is TGCGCCAGCAGCCCCCGGCTGGGCGGGAGGGAAGCCAACAATGAGCAGTTCTTC. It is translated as CASSPRLGGREANNEQFF.

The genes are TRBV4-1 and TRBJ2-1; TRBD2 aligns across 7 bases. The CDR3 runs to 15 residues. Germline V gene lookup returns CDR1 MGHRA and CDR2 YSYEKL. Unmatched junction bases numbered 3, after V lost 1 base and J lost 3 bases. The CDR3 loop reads CASSQVAGYYNEQFF. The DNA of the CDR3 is TGCGCCAGCAGCCAAGTAGCGGGCTACTACAATGAGCAGTTCTTC.

CDR3 sequence (DNA): TGTGCCAGCAGCACCCGGCGGGGCCGGCGGAAAAACATTCAGTACTTC. Its protein is CASSTRRGRRKNIQYF. The chain has TRBV7-4 and TRBJ2-4, with D possibly being TRBD2 (6 bases). Per germline, CDR1 SGHVT and CDR2 SQSDAQ. V shed 5 bases and J shed 4 bases, with 18 bases lying between them. This CDR3 has 16 residues. The full variable domain, its missing parts supplied by reference TRBV7-4 and TRBJ2-4, is GAGVSQSPRYKVAKRGRDVALRCDSISGHVTLYWYRQTLGQGSEVLTYSQSDAQRDKSGRPSGRFSAERPERSVSTLKIQRTEQGDSAVYLCASSTRRGRRKNIQYFGAGTRLSVL.